This T cell receptor beta chain was retrieved from a study of shared clonotypes between healthy human individuals. Study-level points and caveats: When compared with the clonotypes that were shared by all four sorted-subset donors, the non-shared clonotypes turned out to have lower generation probabilities. Represented genetic and exposure-history diversity was restricted by having few donors.

Naive CD8 cells, CD45RO-negative and positively selected for CCR7, excluded terminally differentiated effector memory CD45RA+ cells. The germline CDR1 and CDR2 sequences are SGHTA and FQGNSA. V shed 0 bases and J 3 bases; nucleotides not matched to a gene: 5. The CDR3 length is 15 residues. Here immunoSEQ multiplex PCR was the method, and the copy in TCRdb shows in-frame clones only, minus some. This table has hundreds of thousands of clones, about 95% appearing once. As regards this clone: The antigen is unknown.

The chain joins TRBV7-2 to TRBJ2-7; 7 bases are shared with TRBD2. This sequence was found in a woman in her twenties or thirties in good health. The sequencing sample was made of naive CD8+ T cells sorted from blood. The CDR3 sequence: CASSLAGGRNYEQYF. The CDR3 nucleotides read TGTGCCAGCAGCTTAGCGGGAGGGCGAAACTACGAGCAGTACTTC.